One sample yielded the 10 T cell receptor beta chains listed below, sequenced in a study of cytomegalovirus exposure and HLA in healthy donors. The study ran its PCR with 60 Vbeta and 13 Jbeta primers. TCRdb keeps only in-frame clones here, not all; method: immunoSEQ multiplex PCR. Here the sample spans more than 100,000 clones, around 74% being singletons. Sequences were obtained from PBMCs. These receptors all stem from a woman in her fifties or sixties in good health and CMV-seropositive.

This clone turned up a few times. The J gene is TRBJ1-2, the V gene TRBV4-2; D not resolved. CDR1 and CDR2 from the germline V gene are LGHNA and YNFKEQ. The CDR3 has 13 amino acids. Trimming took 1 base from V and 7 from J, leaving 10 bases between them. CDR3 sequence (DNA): TGTGCCAGCAGCCAAGTCGATGCGGGTGGCTACACCTTC. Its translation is CASSQVDAGGYTF.

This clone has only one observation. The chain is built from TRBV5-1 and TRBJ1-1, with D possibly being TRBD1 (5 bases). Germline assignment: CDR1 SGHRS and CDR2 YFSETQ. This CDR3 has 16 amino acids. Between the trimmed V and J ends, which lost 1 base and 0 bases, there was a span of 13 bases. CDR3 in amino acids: CASSLRQGGLNTEAFF. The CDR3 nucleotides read TGCGCCAGCAGCTTGCGTCAGGGCGGCCTGAACACTGAAGCTTTCTTT.

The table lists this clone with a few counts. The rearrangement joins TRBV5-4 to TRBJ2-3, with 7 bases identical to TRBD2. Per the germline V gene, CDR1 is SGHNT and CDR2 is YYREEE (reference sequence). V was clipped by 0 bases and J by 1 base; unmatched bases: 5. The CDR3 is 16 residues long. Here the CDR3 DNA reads TGTGCCAGCAGCTTGGGGGTGGGGGGGGGCACAGATACGCAGTATTTT. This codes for CASSLGVGGGTDTQYF.

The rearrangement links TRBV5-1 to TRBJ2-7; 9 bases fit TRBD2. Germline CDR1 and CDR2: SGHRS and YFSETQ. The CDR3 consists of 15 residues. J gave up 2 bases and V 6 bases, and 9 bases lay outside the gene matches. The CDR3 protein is CASKEMASGTYEQYF. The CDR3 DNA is TGCGCCAGCAAAGAGATGGCTAGCGGGACCTACGAGCAGTACTTC.

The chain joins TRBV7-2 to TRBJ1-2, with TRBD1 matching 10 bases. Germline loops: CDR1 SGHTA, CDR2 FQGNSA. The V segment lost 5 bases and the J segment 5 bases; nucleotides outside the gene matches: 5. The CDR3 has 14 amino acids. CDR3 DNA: TGTGCCAGCAGCAGCGGGACAGGGGATTATGGCTACACCTTC. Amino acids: CASSSGTGDYGYTF.

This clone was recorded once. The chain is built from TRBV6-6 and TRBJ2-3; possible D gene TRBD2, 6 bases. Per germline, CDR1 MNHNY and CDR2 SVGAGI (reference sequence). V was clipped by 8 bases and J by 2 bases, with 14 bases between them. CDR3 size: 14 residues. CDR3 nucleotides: TGTGCCAGCGGACTACCCCAATCCACAGATACGCAGTATTTT. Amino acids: CASGLPQSTDTQYF.

The CDR3 here is CASSPARVTTNYGYTF. The DNA of the CDR3 is TGTGCCAGCTCACCAGCGAGGGTCACCACTAACTATGGCTACACCTTC. The chain joins TRBV18 to TRBJ1-2, with D unresolved. The CDR3 spans 16 residues. CDR1 and CDR2 from the germline V gene are KGHSH and LQKENI. Trimming removed 2 bases from V and 0 bases from J, with 13 bases in between.

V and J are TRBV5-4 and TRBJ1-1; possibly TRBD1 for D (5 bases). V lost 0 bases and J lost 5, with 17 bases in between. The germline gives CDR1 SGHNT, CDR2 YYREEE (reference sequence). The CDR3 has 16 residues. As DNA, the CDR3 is TGTGCCAGCAGCTTGGCGTTCGTGTCCGGGGGGACTGAAGCTTTCTTT. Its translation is CASSLAFVSGGTEAFF.

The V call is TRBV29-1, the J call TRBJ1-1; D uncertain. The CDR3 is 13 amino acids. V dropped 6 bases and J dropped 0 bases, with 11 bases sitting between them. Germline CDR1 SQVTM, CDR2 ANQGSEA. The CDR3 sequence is CSVLISMNTEAFF. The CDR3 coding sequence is TGCAGCGTCCTAATTTCGATGAACACTGAAGCTTTCTTT. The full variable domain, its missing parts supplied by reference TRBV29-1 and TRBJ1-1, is SAVISQKPSRDICQRGTSLTIQCQVDSQVTMMFWYRQQPGQSLTLIATANQGSEATYESGFVIDKFPISRPNLTFSTLTVSNMSPEDSSIYLCSVLISMNTEAFFGQGTRLTVV.

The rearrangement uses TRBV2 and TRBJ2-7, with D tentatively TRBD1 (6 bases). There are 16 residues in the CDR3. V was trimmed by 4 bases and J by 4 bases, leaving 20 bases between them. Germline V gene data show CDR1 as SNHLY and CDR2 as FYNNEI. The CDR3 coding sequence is TGTGCCAGCAGTGGCAGCACAGGGAGCATTCGGTACGAGCAGTACTTC. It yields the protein CASSGSTGSIRYEQYF.